One and the same sample provided the 6 T cell receptor beta chains below, sequenced in a study of blood T cell repertoires in COVID-19. Sequencing used immunoSEQ multiplex PCR; TCRdb keeps in-frame clones, though not all of them. The table has 350,000 to 400,000 clones, approximately 87% seen once. The sample comprised PBMCs or T cells enriched from blood (not recorded which). These receptors originate from a man aged 40-50 years in a cohort exposed to, infected with or recovered from COVID-19 (not recorded which).

The chain has TRBV15 and TRBJ1-1, with 8 bases lining up with TRBD1. Germline V gene lookup returns CDR1 LNHNV and CDR2 YYDKDF (reference sequence). Unmatched junction bases numbered 7, after V lost 3 bases and J lost 10 bases. The CDR3 runs to 13 residues. The CDR3 DNA reads TGTGCCACCAGCAGGGCCGGACAGGGATTAGCTTTCTTT. It specifies CATSRAGQGLAFF.

This clone has more than one count but fewer than ten. The V gene is TRBV6-1, the J gene TRBJ1-5, with D hard to call. CDR1 is MNHNS, CDR2 SASEGT, per germline. The CDR3 runs to 15 residues. V shed 2 bases and J shed 8 bases, with 16 bases lying between them. CDR3 nucleotides: TGTGCCAGCAGTGAACGGGGTTTTAGGTCCGAGCCCCAGCATTTT. It codes for CASSERGFRSEPQHF.

The rearrangement joins TRBV9 to TRBJ2-7; D might be TRBD1 (6 bases). This CDR3 comprises 14 residues. Trimming removed 1 base from V and 5 bases from J, with 13 bases in between. Germline loops: CDR1 SGDLS, CDR2 YYNGEE. The CDR3 nucleotides read TGTGCCAGCAGCGTAACGGGGAACAGGGACGAGCAGTACTTC. Amino acids: CASSVTGNRDEQYF. The whole variable domain, filled in from reference TRBV9 and TRBJ2-7, reads DSGVTQTPKHLITATGQRVTLRCSPRSGDLSVYWYQQSLDQGLQFLIQYYNGEERAKGNILERFSAQQFPDLHSELNLSSLELGDSALYFCASSVTGNRDEQYFGPGTRLTVT.

This clone was seen once. The chain recombines TRBV9 with TRBJ2-3; TRBD2 agrees at 9 bases. The CDR3 runs 16 residues. CDR1 is SGDLS, CDR2 YYNGEE, per germline. V shed 4 bases, J shed 4 bases, and the junction held 10 bases outside the gene matches. The CDR3 DNA reads as TGTGCCAGCAGCTCTACTTTTGCGGGAGGGCCAGATACGCAGTATTTT. Its translation is CASSSTFAGGPDTQYF. Complete variable domain (other parts from reference TRBV9 and TRBJ2-3): DSGVTQTPKHLITATGQRVTLRCSPRSGDLSVYWYQQSLDQGLQFLIQYYNGEERAKGNILERFSAQQFPDLHSELNLSSLELGDSALYFCASSSTFAGGPDTQYFGPGTRLTVL.

The V call is TRBV15, the J call TRBJ2-7; TRBD1 might be the D (5 bases). Trimming stripped 8 bases from V and 2 bases from J, with 19 bases between. CDR3 length: 15 amino acids. Germline-derived CDR1 and CDR2 are LNHNV and YYDKDF (reference sequence). The CDR3 spells CATSRDRKLPYEQYF. CDR3 coding DNA: TGTGCCACCTCGCGAGACAGAAAACTTCCCTACGAGCAGTACTTC.

V is TRBV7-8 and J is TRBJ2-7; maybe TRBD2 (6 bases). CDR3 length equals 17 residues. Trimming stripped 0 bases from V and 0 bases from J, with 15 bases between. Per the germline V gene, CDR1 is SGHVS and CDR2 is FQNEAQ. This CDR3 reads CASSLAALGGNSYEQYF. CDR3 in DNA: TGTGCCAGCAGCTTAGCCGCCCTCGGCGGGAACTCCTACGAGCAGTACTTC.